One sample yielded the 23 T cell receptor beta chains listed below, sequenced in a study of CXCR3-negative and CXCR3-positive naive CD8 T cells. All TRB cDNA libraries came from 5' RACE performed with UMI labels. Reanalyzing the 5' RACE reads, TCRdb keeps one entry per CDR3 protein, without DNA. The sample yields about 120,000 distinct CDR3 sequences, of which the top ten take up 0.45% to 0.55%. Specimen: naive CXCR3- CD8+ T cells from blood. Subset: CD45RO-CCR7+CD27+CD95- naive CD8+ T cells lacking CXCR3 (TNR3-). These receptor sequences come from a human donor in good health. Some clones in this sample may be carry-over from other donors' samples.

The CDR3 here is CSVTDRNSSYEQYF. This chain uses TRBV29-1 with TRBJ2-7; TCRdb picks TRBD1, but there is no DNA to check that call. The CDR3 spans 14 residues. Germline loops: CDR1 SQVTM, CDR2 ANQGSEA.

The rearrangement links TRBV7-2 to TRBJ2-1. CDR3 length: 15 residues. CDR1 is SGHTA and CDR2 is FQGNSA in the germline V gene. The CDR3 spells CASSLEISSYNEQFF. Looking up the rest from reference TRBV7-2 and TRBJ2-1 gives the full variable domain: GAGVSQSPSNKVTEKGKDVELRCDPISGHTALYWYRQSLGQGLEFLIYFQGNSAPDKSGLPSDRFSAERTGGSVSTLTIQRTQQEDSAVYLCASSLEISSYNEQFFGPGTRLTVL.

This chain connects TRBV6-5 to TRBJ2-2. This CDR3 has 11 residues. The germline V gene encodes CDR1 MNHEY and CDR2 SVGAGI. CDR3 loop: CASSTTGELFF.

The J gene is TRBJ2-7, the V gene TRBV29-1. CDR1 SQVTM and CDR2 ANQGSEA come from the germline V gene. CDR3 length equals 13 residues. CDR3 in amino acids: CSSSLAGSYEQYF.

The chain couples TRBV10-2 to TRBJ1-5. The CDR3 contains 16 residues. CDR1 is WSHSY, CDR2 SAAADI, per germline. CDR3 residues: CASSESWVGGDQPQHF.

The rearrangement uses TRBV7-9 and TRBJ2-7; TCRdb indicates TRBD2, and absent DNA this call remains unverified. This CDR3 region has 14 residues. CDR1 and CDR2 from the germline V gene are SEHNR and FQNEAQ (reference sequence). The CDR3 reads CASSSLERHYEQYF.

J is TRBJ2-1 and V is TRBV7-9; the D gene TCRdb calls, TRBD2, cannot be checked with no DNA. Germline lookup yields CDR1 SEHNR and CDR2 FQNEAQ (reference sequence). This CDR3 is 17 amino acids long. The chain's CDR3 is CASSSKGLAGGSHEQFF.

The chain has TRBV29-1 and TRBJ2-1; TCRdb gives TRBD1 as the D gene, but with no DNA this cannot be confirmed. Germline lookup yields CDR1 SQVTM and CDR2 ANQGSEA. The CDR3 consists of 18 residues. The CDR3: CSVDGQGVVKGSYNEQFF.

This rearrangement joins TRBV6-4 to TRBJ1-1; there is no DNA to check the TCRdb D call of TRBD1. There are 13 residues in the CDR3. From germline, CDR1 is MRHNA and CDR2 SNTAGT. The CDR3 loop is CASSPGVNTEAFF.

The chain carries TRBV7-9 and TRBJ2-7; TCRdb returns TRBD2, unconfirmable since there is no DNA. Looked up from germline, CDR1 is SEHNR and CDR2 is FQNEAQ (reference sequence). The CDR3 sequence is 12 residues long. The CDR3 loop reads CASSLVERERYF.

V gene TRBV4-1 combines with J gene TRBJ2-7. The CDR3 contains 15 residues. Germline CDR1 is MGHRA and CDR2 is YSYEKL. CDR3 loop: CASSQGHGYSYEQYF.

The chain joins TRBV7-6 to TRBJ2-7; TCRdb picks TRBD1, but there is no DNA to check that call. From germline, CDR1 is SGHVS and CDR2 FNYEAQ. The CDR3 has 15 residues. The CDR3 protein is CASSLDPDRADEQYF.

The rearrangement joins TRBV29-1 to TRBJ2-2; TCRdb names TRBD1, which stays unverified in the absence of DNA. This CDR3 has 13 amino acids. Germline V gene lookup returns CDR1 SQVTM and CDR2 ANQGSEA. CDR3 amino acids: CSVGQGGPGELFF.

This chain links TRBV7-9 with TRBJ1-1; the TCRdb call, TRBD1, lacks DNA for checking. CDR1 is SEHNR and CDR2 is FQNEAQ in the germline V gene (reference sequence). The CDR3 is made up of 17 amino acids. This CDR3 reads CASSLPNRRQMNTEAFF.

The CDR3 loop reads CASSQGQVGLFF. V and J are TRBV4-1 and TRBJ1-4; lacking DNA, the TRBD1 call made by TCRdb goes unchecked. The CDR3 runs 12 residues. Germline V gives CDR1 MGHRA, CDR2 YSYEKL.

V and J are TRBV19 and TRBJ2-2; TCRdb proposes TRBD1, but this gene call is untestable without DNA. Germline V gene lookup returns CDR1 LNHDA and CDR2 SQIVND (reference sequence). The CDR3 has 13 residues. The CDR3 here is CASSSVDTGELFF.

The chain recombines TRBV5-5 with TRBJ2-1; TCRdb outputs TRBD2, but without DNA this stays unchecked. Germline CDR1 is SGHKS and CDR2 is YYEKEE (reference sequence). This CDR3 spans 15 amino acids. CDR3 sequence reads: CASSPWNPRLDEQFF.

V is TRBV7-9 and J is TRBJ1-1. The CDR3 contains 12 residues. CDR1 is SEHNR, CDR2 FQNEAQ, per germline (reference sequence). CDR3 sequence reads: CASSYREIEAFF.

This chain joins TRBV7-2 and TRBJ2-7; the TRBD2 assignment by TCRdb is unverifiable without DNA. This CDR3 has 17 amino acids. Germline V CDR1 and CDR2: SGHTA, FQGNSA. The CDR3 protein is CASSLANKTSGNYEQYF.

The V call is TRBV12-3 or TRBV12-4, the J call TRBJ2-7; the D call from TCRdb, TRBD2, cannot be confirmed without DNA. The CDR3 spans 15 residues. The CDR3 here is CASSGPASGNYEQYF.

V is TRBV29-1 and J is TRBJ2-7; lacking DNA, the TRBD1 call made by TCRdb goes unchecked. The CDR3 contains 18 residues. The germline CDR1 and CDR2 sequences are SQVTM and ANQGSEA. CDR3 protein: CSVEVAATGSSEPYEQYF.

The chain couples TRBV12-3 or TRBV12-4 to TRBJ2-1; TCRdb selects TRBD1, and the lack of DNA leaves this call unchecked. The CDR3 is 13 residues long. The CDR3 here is CASNPTGYNEQFF.

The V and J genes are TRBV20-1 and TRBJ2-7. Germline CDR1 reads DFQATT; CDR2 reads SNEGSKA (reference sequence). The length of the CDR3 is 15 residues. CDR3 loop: CSARDPAGATYEQYF.